This section outlines one T cell receptor (beta chain) sequence together with its context. The antigen remains undetermined. The source of the sample is a study of T cell responses to AZD1222 COVID-19 vaccine. Study-wide results and caveats: The donor group comprised mostly white British people and more females; the analysis possibly underestimated clonal diversity. Across spike, vaccine-associated CD4 TCRs were found, dominant at 160-218 and 743-854. Nearly half of spike-specific TCRs reportedly target variant regions that are unmutated in the B.1.351 and B.1.1.7 variants.

Generated by immunoSEQ multiplex PCR, the TCRdb table keeps only in-frame clones and is missing some. Of about 84,000 clones listed, 85% to 90% are singletons. The V and J ends lost 3 bases and 5 bases, in that order; junction bases with no gene match: 4. Per germline, CDR1 GTSNPN and CDR2 SVGIG (reference sequence). There are 13 residues in the CDR3. The chain joins TRBV30 to TRBJ1-1; 9 nucleotides match TRBD1. The clonotype originates from an adult in good health. The source material was peripheral blood, sampled on day 0 of AZD1222 vaccination. CDR3 in DNA: TGTGCCTGGAGAACAGGGGGCCAGACTGAAGCTTTCTTT. The encoded protein is CAWRTGGQTEAFF.